This TCR beta chain was sequenced in a study of blood T cell repertoires in COVID-19. Original processing methods: The assay estimated nucleated cells by amplifying reference gene primers. Profiled with immunoSEQ multiplex PCR; TCRdb holds only in-frame clones, not every one. V and J calls and clone size are as listed in that table; D and trimming were resolved from the DNA. Among some 260,000 clones listed, 70% to 85% were seen once. In germline, CDR1 is SGHAT, CDR2 FQNNGV. Trimming stripped 2 bases from V and 6 bases from J, with 17 bases between. CDR3 length: 15 amino acids. The genes are TRBV11-2 and TRBJ2-7; the D is unclear. The sample was peripheral blood. This clonotype was sampled from an elderly man with acute or convalescent COVID-19. CDR3 nucleotide sequence: TGTGCCAGCAGCTTAACCTCGGCGGCCCTTGGCGAGCAGTACTTC. This encodes CASSLTSAALGEQYF.